This T cell receptor beta chain was sequenced during a study of OX40 agonist ivuxolimab in advanced cancers. Per germline, CDR1 MNHEY and CDR2 SVGAGI. The CDR3 spans 15 residues. The V end lost 0 bases, the J end lost 2 bases, and 11 bases lay between the germline ends. The protocol was immunoSEQ multiplex PCR, while the TCRdb copy is restricted to in-frame clones and leaves out a portion. The sample lists roughly 120,000 clones, around 92% occurring once. Specimen: CD4+ or CD8+ T cells sorted from blood, collected in a trial of the OX40 agonist ivuxolimab. V and J are TRBV6-5 and TRBJ2-7, with D perhaps matching TRBD1 or TRBD2 (5 bases each). This TCR derives from an adult with an advanced solid tumor such as melanoma, head and neck, liver or kidney cancer. CDR3 sequence (DNA): TGTGCCAGCAGTTACTCGGCACGGGGCACCTACGAGCAGTACTTC. Amino acid sequence: CASSYSARGTYEQYF.